This TCR beta chain was identified during a study of shared T cell receptors in the human thymus. Per the germline V gene, CDR1 is SGHRS and CDR2 is YFSETQ. The CDR3 covers 16 residues. Deletions cut 4 bases from V and 0 bases from J, with 16 bases between. The data were produced by immunoSEQ multiplex PCR, yet TCRdb's version contains in-frame clones alone and is incomplete. This table holds 550,000 to 800,000 clones, roughly 85% found once. These same records also appear under a second study, on human thymus T cells. That work contributes: Healthy Finnish infants undergoing corrective surgery for congenital heart defects provided the donor material. Thymic samples were excised during corrective heart operations. Thymic and blood repertoires appeared to carry a bias in their V and J gene usage. Unrelated individuals reportedly shared highly overlapping thymic TCR repertoires.

The rearrangement links TRBV5-1 to TRBJ1-1; D possibly corresponds to TRBD1 (5 bases). Sequencing was done on a sample of thymocytes. This receptor was identified in a girl less than two years old with a congenital heart defect. CDR3 in amino acids: CASSLDRRGVNTEAFF. The CDR3 region has the DNA TGCGCCAGCAGCCTGGACCGGCGGGGGGTGAACACTGAAGCTTTCTTT. Full variable domain (outside the CDR3, taken from reference TRBV5-1 and TRBJ1-1): KAGVTQTPRYLIKTRGQQVTLSCSPISGHRSVSWYQQTPGQGLQFLFEYFSETQRNKGNFPGRFSGRQFSNSRSEMNVSTLELGDSALYLCASSLDRRGVNTEAFFGQGTRLTVV.